Following are 29 T cell receptor beta chains from one sample sequenced in a study of T-cell memory formation after mild COVID-19. TCRdb re-analysed the 5' RACE reads in MiXCR, keeping a single row per CDR3 protein. The sample consists of hundreds of thousands of distinct CDR3 sequences, more than 15% of them appearing once. What was sequenced was PBMCs or a T cell subset sorted from them (not recorded which). The receptor set was obtained from an adult woman who had mild COVID-19 (a few samples of this study predate the infection). Cell type and time point are not known.

This clonotype has at least ten counts. V usage is TRBV3-1 and J usage is TRBJ2-5; the D is unclear. Between the trimmed V and J ends, which lost 1 base and 2 bases, there was a span of 14 bases. CDR1 and CDR2 (germline): LGHDT, YNNKEL (reference sequence). CDR3 length: 16 amino acids. As DNA, the CDR3 is TGTGCCAGCAGCCAAGGGATGGCGCTCCGACAAGAGACCCAGTACTTC. It is translated as CASSQGMALRQETQYF.

The chain joins TRBV15 to TRBJ1-1; 8 nucleotides match TRBD1. V lost 6 bases and J lost 3; bases outside the gene matches: 3. CDR1 LNHNV and CDR2 YYDKDF come from the germline V gene (reference sequence). The CDR3 has 13 amino acids. The CDR3 loop reads CATRMTGDTEAFF. The CDR3 region has the DNA TGTGCCACCAGAATGACAGGGGACACTGAAGCTTTCTTT.

The chain recombines TRBV15 with TRBJ2-2; 7 bases match TRBD1. This CDR3 has 17 amino acids. V trimming: 3 bases; J trimming: 3 bases; junction bases outside the gene matches: 10. Germline V lookup: CDR1 LNHNV, CDR2 YYDKDF (reference sequence). The CDR3 reads CATSRKVGTAYTGELFF. CDR3 bases: TGTGCCACCAGCAGGAAGGTTGGGACAGCCTACACCGGGGAGCTGTTTTTT.

In its sample, this clonotype was seen a few times. The J gene is TRBJ2-3, the V gene TRBV6-5; 8 bases match TRBD2. Per the germline V gene, CDR1 is MNHEY and CDR2 is SVGAGI. The V and J ends lost 0 bases and 2 bases, in that order; junction bases with no gene match: 16. CDR3 length: 20 residues. This CDR3 reads CASSYSPAGIAGLVTDTQYF. The CDR3 bases are TGTGCCAGCAGTTACTCCCCCGCGGGGATAGCGGGGCTGGTCACAGATACGCAGTATTTT.

The gene calls are TRBV20-1 and TRBJ2-1; D is perhaps TRBD1 or TRBD2 (5 bases each). V was shortened by 1 base and J by 2 bases, with 15 bases between the two germline ends. CDR3 length: 16 amino acids. Germline CDR1 DFQATT, CDR2 SNEGSKA (reference sequence). CDR3: CSARVDRDVPYNEQFF. The CDR3 bases are TGCAGTGCTAGAGTGGACCGGGACGTTCCCTACAATGAGCAGTTCTTC.

This clonotype was picked up a small number of times. The rearrangement uses TRBV20-1 and TRBJ2-7, with 9 positions matching TRBD1. Germline values: CDR1 DFQATT, CDR2 SNEGSKA (reference sequence). This CDR3 region has 14 residues. The V gene end was trimmed by 6 bases and the J gene end by 6 bases; junction bases not matched to a gene: 12. DNA of the CDR3: TGCAGTGCAGTGCTCGGGACAGGGAAATCCGAGCAGTACTTC. It encodes CSAVLGTGKSEQYF.

This clonotype was seen a handful of times. The J gene is TRBJ2-5, the V gene TRBV5-1, with unresolved D. The V end was cut by 1 base, the J end by 4 bases, with 11 bases between. Germline CDR1 is SGHRS and CDR2 is YFSETQ. The CDR3 consists of 14 residues. The CDR3, as DNA: TGCGCCAGCAGCTTGAATGGTGTCGGAGAGACCCAGTACTTC. Protein sequence: CASSLNGVGETQYF.

This clonotype turned up a few times. This chain connects TRBV5-6 to TRBJ2-7; 9 nucleotides agree with TRBD1. Trimming at V came to 4 bases and at J to 3 bases, leaving 8 bases not matched to a gene. The CDR3 sequence is 15 residues long. Looked up from germline, CDR1 is SGHDT and CDR2 is YYEEEE. CDR3 amino acids: CASSLWDRVGYEQYF. CDR3 nucleotides: TGTGCCAGCAGCCTATGGGACAGGGTCGGCTACGAGCAGTACTTC.

DNA for the CDR3: TGTGCCACCTTCGAGGGACCGAACACCGGGGAGCTGTTTTTT. Its translation is CATFEGPNTGELFF. The chain has TRBV5-4 and TRBJ2-2; D could derive from TRBD1 or TRBD2 (5 bases each). Germline lookup yields CDR1 SGHNT and CDR2 YYREEE (reference sequence). This CDR3 comprises 14 residues. Trimming pared 9 bases from V and 0 bases from J, leaving 12 bases between.

This sequence joins TRBV7-6 and TRBJ2-6; D is uncertain. Deletions cut 5 bases from V and 0 bases from J, with 23 bases between. This CDR3 has 20 residues. The V gene's germline CDR1 is SGHVS and CDR2 FNYEAQ. CDR3 DNA: TGTGCCAGCAGCGAGATGACGAGACGGATCGGGCACTCTGGGGCCAACGTCCTGACTTTC. It translates to CASSEMTRRIGHSGANVLTF.

The chain uses TRBV20-1 and TRBJ2-1; TRBD2 matches at 7 bases. The CDR3 spans 15 residues. In germline, CDR1 is DFQATT, CDR2 SNEGSKA (reference sequence). V lost 2 bases to trimming and J lost 9 bases; unmatched junction nucleotides: 13. The CDR3 loop is CSARLGAGALREQFF. The DNA of the CDR3 is TGCAGTGCTAGACTCGGGGCGGGAGCGCTTCGTGAGCAGTTCTTC.

The gene calls are TRBV18 and TRBJ1-2; D is perhaps TRBD1 (5 bases). The CDR3 sequence is 13 residues long. Per the germline V gene, CDR1 is KGHSH and CDR2 is LQKENI. Trimming cost V 3 bases and J 8 bases, with 13 bases left between them. The DNA of the CDR3 is TGTGCCAGCTCACCGCCGCGGGGGTGGGGCTACACCTTC. The encoded protein is CASSPPRGWGYTF.

The genes are TRBV18 and TRBJ2-7; D gene ambiguous. V shed 3 bases and J shed 0 bases, with 6 bases lying between them. The CDR3 covers 13 residues. Germline assignment: CDR1 KGHSH and CDR2 LQKENI. CDR3 bases: TGTGCCAGCTCACCTGACATCTCCTACGAGCAGTACTTC. It encodes CASSPDISYEQYF.

This chain joins TRBV13 and TRBJ1-1; D is undetermined. Per germline, CDR1 PRHDT and CDR2 FYEKMQ (reference sequence). This CDR3 spans 15 amino acids. V lost 5 bases and J 1 base, leaving 14 bases between the germline ends. The chain's CDR3 is CASSAGRNRNTEAFF. CDR3 sequence (DNA): TGTGCCAGCAGCGCGGGGAGGAACCGGAACACTGAAGCTTTCTTT.

The table lists this clonotype with a few counts. This sequence joins TRBV9 and TRBJ2-5; TRBD2 might be the D (6 bases). Germline V gene sequence: CDR1 SGDLS, CDR2 YYNGEE. The CDR3 has 14 residues. V shed 3 bases and J shed 4 bases, with 13 bases lying between them. CDR3 sequence: CASSETSLPETQYF. DNA of the CDR3: TGTGCCAGCAGCGAGACTAGTTTGCCAGAGACCCAGTACTTC.

J is TRBJ2-1 and V is TRBV12-3 or TRBV12-4; TRBD1 agrees at 9 bases. The CDR3 runs 17 residues. The junction had 16 bases not matched to a gene; V was cut back by 6 bases and J by 7 bases. The CDR3: CASSPRTGTGSINEQFF. The CDR3 region has the DNA TGTGCCAGCAGCCCTCGCACCGGGACAGGGTCAATAAATGAGCAGTTCTTC.

J is TRBJ2-2 and V is TRBV20-1, with D tentatively TRBD2 (5 bases). V was cut by 3 bases and J by 4 bases, with 9 bases left in between. CDR3 length: 13 residues. Per germline, CDR1 DFQATT and CDR2 SNEGSKA (reference sequence). The CDR3 sequence: CSARSGSTGELFF. CDR3 coding DNA: TGCAGTGCTAGGTCGGGGTCCACCGGGGAGCTGTTTTTT.

Many counts were recorded for this clonotype. This chain links TRBV12-3 or TRBV12-4 with TRBJ1-5, with 8 bases aligning to TRBD1. This CDR3 has 13 amino acids. The V gene end was trimmed by 6 bases and the J gene end by 2 bases; junction bases not matched to a gene: 0. CDR3 DNA: TGTGCCAGCAGGGGACAGGGCAATCAGCCCCAGCATTTT. This translates into CASRGQGNQPQHF.

This sequence joins TRBV30 and TRBJ1-5; perhaps TRBD1 as D (5 bases). The CDR3 length is 15 residues. V was pared by 1 base and J by 5 bases, with 15 bases between. Germline CDR1 is GTSNPN and CDR2 is SVGIG (reference sequence). As DNA, the CDR3 is TGTGCCTGGAGTGGCTCCGGGACCCCCTATCAGCCCCAGCATTTT. Translated, it gives CAWSGSGTPYQPQHF.

This clonotype came up a few times. CDR3 loop: CSGGLAYEQYF. The CDR3 nucleotides are TGCAGCGGGGGACTAGCGTACGAGCAGTACTTC. The chain employs TRBV29-1 and TRBJ2-7, with 10 bases aligning to TRBD2. CDR3 size: 11 residues. Germline-derived CDR1 and CDR2 are SQVTM and ANQGSEA. V was pared by 7 bases and J by 4 bases, with 1 base of the junction left unmatched.

A few counts support this clonotype. J is TRBJ2-1 and V is TRBV19, with D perhaps matching TRBD2 (5 bases). This CDR3 region has 16 residues. Trimming took 5 bases from V and 0 from J, leaving 14 bases between them. Per germline, CDR1 LNHDA and CDR2 SQIVND (reference sequence). In DNA form, the CDR3 reads TGTGCCAGTAGTTATCGGGGAAGTGGCTCCTACAATGAGCAGTTCTTC. This translates into CASSYRGSGSYNEQFF.

V gene TRBV5-4 combines with J gene TRBJ1-1; 7 bases fit TRBD1. The CDR3 consists of 12 residues. Germline V gene lookup returns CDR1 SGHNT and CDR2 YYREEE (reference sequence). With 4 bases clipped from V and 7 bases from J, the junction kept 4 bases outside the gene matches. CDR3: CASSENRGEAFF. CDR3 coding DNA: TGTGCCAGCAGCGAAAACAGGGGTGAAGCTTTCTTT.

This clonotype turned up a few times. The rearrangement uses TRBV28 and TRBJ2-7, with 7 bases aligning to TRBD1. The V gene end was trimmed by 6 bases and the J gene end by 2 bases; junction bases not matched to a gene: 7. In germline, CDR1 is MDHEN, CDR2 SYDVKM. This CDR3 has 14 residues. This chain's CDR3 is CASRAGTATYEQYF. Here the CDR3 DNA reads TGTGCCAGCAGGGCCGGGACAGCCACCTACGAGCAGTACTTC. Variable domain in full (rest from reference TRBV28 and TRBJ2-7): DVKVTQSSRYLVKRTGEKVFLECVQDMDHENMFWYRQDPGLGLRLIYFSYDVKMKEKGDIPEGYSVSREKKERFSLILESASTNQTSMYLCASRAGTATYEQYFGPGTRLTVT.

The rearrangement uses TRBV2 and TRBJ1-2; a possible D gene is TRBD1 (6 bases). Germline-derived CDR1 and CDR2 are SNHLY and FYNNEI. The V end was cut by 2 bases, the J end by 4 bases, with 11 bases between. The CDR3 extends over 14 amino acids. The CDR3: CASSESTGIYGYTF. In DNA form, the CDR3 reads TGTGCCAGCAGTGAATCCACAGGGATCTATGGCTACACCTTC.

The rearrangement uses TRBV6-5 and TRBJ2-2; 10 bases agree with TRBD2. Trimming removed 0 bases from V and 4 bases from J; junction bases left unmatched: 8. CDR3 size: 18 residues. Per germline, CDR1 MNHEY and CDR2 SVGAGI. CDR3 sequence: CASSYSFLLAGVTGELFF. In DNA form, the CDR3 reads TGTGCCAGCAGTTACTCGTTTCTGCTAGCGGGAGTCACCGGGGAGCTGTTTTTT.

V and J are TRBV15 and TRBJ2-7; TRBD1 matches 7 bases. This CDR3 contains 14 residues. V trimming: 5 bases; J trimming: 2 bases; junction bases outside the gene matches: 6. Germline assignment: CDR1 LNHNV and CDR2 YYDKDF (reference sequence). Here the CDR3 DNA reads TGTGCCACCAGCTACGGGACAGTCGCCTACGAGCAGTACTTC. Its translation is CATSYGTVAYEQYF.

This clonotype was found a few times. The chain employs TRBV29-1 and TRBJ1-1; D unresolved. The V gene's germline CDR1 is SQVTM and CDR2 ANQGSEA. This CDR3 region has 13 residues. V was pared by 5 bases and J by 1 base, with 11 bases between. The CDR3 spells CSVLWPGNTEAFF. CDR3 DNA sequence: TGCAGCGTTCTTTGGCCGGGGAACACTGAAGCTTTCTTT.

This clonotype was seen more than once but under ten times. The gene calls are TRBV12-3 or TRBV12-4 and TRBJ1-4; 9 positions match TRBD1. After removal of 3 bases from V and 7 bases from J, the junction contained 6 bases not matched to a gene. The CDR3 is 15 residues long. The CDR3 DNA is TGTGCCAGCAGTTTCGGGGGACAGGGAAGTGAAAAACTGTTTTTT. This gives the protein CASSFGGQGSEKLFF.

This chain connects TRBV20-1 to TRBJ1-1; tentatively, D is TRBD1 (5 bases). Germline lookup yields CDR1 DFQATT and CDR2 SNEGSKA (reference sequence). This CDR3 has 14 amino acids. The V and J ends lost 5 bases and 1 base respectively, with 14 bases between them. The CDR3 sequence: CSAYYQGPNTEAFF. CDR3 sequence (DNA): TGCAGTGCTTATTACCAGGGACCGAACACTGAAGCTTTCTTT.